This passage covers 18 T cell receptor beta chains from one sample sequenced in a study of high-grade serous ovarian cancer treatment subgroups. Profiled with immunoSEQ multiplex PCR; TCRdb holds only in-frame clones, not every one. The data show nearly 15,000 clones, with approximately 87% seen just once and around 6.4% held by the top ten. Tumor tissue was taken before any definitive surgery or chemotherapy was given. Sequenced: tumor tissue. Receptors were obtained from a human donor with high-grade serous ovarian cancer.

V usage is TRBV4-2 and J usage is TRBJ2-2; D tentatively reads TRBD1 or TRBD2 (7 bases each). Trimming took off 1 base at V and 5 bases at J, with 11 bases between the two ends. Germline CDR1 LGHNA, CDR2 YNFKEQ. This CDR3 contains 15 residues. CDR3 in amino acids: CASSQVQGGTGELFF. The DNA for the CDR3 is TGTGCCAGCAGCCAAGTCCAGGGGGGGACCGGGGAGCTGTTTTTT.

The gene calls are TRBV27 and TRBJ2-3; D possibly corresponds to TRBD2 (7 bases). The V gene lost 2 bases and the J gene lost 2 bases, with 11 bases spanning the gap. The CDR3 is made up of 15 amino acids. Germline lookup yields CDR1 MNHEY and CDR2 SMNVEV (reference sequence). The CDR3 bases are TGTGCCAGCAGTTTAAGGGGGGGACTCACAGATACGCAGTATTTT. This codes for CASSLRGGLTDTQYF.

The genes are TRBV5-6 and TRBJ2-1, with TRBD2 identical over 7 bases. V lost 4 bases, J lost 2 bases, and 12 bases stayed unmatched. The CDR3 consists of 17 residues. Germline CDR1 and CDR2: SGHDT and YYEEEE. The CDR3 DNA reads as TGTGCCAGCAGCGACAACAGCGGGGTTGGCACCTACAATGAGCAGTTCTTC. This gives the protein CASSDNSGVGTYNEQFF.

This chain's CDR3 is CASSDPRGQHADTQYF. The CDR3 DNA reads TGTGCCAGCAGTGACCCCCGGGGACAGCACGCAGATACGCAGTATTTT. The gene calls are TRBV28 and TRBJ2-3; 7 nucleotides line up with TRBD1. The junction had 12 bases not matched to a gene; V was cut back by 5 bases and J by 4 bases. This CDR3 is built from 16 residues. From germline, CDR1 is MDHEN and CDR2 SYDVKM.

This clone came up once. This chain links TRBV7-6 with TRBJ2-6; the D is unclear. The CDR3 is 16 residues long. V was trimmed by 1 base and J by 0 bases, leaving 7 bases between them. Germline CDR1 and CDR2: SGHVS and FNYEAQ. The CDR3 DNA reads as TGTGCCAGCAGCTTAGACCCGGCCTCTGGGGCCAACGTCCTGACTTTC. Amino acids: CASSLDPASGANVLTF.

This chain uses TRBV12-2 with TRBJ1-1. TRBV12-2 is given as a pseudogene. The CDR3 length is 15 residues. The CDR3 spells CASRLNGGVNTEAFF. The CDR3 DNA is TGTGCAAGTCGCTTAAACGGTGGTGTGAACACTGAAGCTTTCTTT.

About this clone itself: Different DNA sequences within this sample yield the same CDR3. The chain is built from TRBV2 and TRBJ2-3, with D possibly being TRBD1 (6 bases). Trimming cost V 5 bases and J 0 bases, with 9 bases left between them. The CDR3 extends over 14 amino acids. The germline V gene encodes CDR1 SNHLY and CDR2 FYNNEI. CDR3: CASSRDTSTDTQYF. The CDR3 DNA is TGTGCCAGCAGTCGGGACACTAGCACAGATACGCAGTATTTT.

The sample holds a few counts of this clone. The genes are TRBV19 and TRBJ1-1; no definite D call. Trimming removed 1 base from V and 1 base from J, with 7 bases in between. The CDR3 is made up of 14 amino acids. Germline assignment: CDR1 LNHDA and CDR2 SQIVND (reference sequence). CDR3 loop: CASSIAMGNTEAFF. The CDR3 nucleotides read TGTGCCAGTAGTATAGCAATGGGGAACACTGAAGCTTTCTTT.

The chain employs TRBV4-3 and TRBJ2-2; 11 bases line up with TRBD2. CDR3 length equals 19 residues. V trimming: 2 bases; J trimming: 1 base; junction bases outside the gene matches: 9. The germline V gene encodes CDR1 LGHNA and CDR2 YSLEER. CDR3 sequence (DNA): TGCGCCAGCAGCCAAAACCACCCTAGCGGGGGGTTGAACACCGGGGAGCTGTTTTTT. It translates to CASSQNHPSGGLNTGELFF.

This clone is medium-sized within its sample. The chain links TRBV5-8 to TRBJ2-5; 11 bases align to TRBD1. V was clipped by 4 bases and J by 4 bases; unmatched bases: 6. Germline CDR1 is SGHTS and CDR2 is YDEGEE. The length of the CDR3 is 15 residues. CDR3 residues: CASSPGTGGLETQYF. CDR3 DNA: TGTGCCAGCAGCCCCGGGACAGGGGGTTTAGAGACCCAGTACTTC.

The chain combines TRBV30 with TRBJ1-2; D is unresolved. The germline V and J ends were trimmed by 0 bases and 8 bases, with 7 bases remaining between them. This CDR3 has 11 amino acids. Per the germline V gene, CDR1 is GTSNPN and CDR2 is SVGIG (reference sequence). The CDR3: CAWSVVAGYTF. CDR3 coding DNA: TGTGCCTGGAGTGTAGTTGCGGGCTACACCTTC.

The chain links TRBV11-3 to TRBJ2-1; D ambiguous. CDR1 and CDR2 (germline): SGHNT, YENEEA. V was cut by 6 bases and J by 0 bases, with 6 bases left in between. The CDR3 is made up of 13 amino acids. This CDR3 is CASSRSSYNEQFF. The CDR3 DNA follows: TGTGCCAGCAGTAGGAGCTCCTACAATGAGCAGTTCTTC.

The CDR3 loop reads CAWSVTGFYEQYF. DNA of the CDR3: TGTGCCTGGAGTGTAACCGGATTCTACGAGCAGTACTTC. The chain employs TRBV30 and TRBJ2-7; D is uncertain. The CDR3 extends over 13 amino acids. The V and J ends lost 0 bases and 3 bases respectively, with 9 bases between them. CDR1 GTSNPN and CDR2 SVGIG come from the germline V gene (reference sequence).

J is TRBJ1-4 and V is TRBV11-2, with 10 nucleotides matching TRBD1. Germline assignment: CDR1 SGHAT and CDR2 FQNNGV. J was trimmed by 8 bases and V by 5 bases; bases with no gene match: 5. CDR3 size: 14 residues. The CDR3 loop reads CASSRTGGQEKLFF. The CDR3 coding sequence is TGTGCCAGCAGCCGGACAGGGGGACAAGAAAAACTGTTTTTT. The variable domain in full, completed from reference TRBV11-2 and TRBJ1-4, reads EAGVAQSPRYKIIEKRQSVAFWCNPISGHATLYWYQQILGQGPKLLIQFQNNGVVDDSQLPKDRFSAERLKGVDSTLKIQPAKLEDSAVYLCASSRTGGQEKLFFGSGTQLSVL.

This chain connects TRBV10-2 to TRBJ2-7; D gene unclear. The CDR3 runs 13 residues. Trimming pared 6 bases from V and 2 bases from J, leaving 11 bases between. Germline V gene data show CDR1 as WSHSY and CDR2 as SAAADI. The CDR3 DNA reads TGCGCCAGCAGGGGGATAGGGACCTACGAGCAGTACTTC. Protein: CASRGIGTYEQYF.

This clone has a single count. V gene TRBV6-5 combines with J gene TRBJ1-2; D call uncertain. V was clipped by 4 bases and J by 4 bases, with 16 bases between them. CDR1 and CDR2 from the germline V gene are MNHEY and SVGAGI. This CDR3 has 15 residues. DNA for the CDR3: TGTGCCAGCAGTTCCTGGGAGGGAGTATCCTATGGCTACACCTTC. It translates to CASSSWEGVSYGYTF.

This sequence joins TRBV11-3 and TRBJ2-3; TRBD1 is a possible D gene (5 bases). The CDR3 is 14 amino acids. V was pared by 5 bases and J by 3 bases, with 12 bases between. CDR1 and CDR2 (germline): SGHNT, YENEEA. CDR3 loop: CASSLTAGTDTQYF. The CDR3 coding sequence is TGTGCCAGCAGCCTGACCGCAGGGACAGATACGCAGTATTTT.

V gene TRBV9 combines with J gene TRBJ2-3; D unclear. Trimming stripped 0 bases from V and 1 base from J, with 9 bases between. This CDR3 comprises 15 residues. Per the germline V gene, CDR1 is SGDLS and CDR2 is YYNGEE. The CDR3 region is CASSVGASRTDTQYF. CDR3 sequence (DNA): TGTGCCAGCAGCGTAGGGGCTTCTCGCACAGATACGCAGTATTTT.